The rows below give T cell receptor beta chains drawn from one sample of a study of shared clonotypes between healthy human individuals. Data came from immunoSEQ multiplex PCR; TCRdb stores just in-frame clones and leaves some out. The sample includes around 1.1 million clones, 70% to 80% of them seen just once. Sequencing was performed on memory CD4+ T cells from PBMCs. These receptors were obtained from a young man in good health. Some clones in this sample may be carry-over from other donors' samples. Each CDR3 is given with its conserved first and last residue. A D gene is named only where the DNA matches it firmly. Expanded clones get a size class; other rows say once, few or many, or leave the size out.

CDR3 protein	CDR3 DNA	V gene	D gene	J gene	clone size
CASSLDPLTGELFF	TGTGCCAGCAGCTTGGATCCCCTCACCGGGGAGCTGTTTTTT	TRBV5-4	.	TRBJ2-2	many
CASSQAGLADNNEQFF	TGTGCCAGCAGCCAAGCCGGACTAGCAGACAACAATGAGCAGTTCTTC	TRBV4-2	TRBD2	TRBJ2-1	.
CASSSRPDFYEQYF	TGTGCCAGCAGCTCTCGTCCGGACTTCTACGAGCAGTACTTC	TRBV9	.	TRBJ2-7	.
CASSLDVGADNTEAFF	TGTGCCAGCAGCTTGGACGTTGGGGCAGACAACACTGAAGCTTTCTTT	TRBV5-6	.	TRBJ1-1	.
CASIGLASNEQFF	TGTGCCAGTATTGGACTAGCGAGCAATGAGCAGTTCTTC	TRBV19	TRBD2	TRBJ2-1	.
CASRPGGLSNQPQHF	TGCGCCAGCAGACCAGGGGGGCTAAGCAATCAGCCCCAGCATTTT	TRBV5-1	TRBD1	TRBJ1-5	.
CANREGRELHYGYTF	TGTGCCAACCGGGAGGGGCGGGAGTTACACTATGGCTACACCTTC	TRBV10-3	.	TRBJ1-2	.
CASNEGTSSGTQYF	TGTGCCAGCAACGAGGGGACTAGTAGCGGTACGCAGTATTTT	TRBV2	TRBD2	TRBJ2-3	few
CASSSPGSGRTYEQYF	TGTGCCAGCAGCTCCCCCGGGAGCGGCCGTACTTACGAGCAGTACTTC	TRBV11-2	.	TRBJ2-7	.
CASSFTWGTDTQYF	TGTGCCAGCAGTTTCACCTGGGGCACAGATACGCAGTATTTT	TRBV28	.	TRBJ2-3	.
CASSVDGLGETQYF	TGTGCCAGCAGCGTAGATGGGTTGGGGGAGACCCAGTACTTC	TRBV9	.	TRBJ2-5	.
CASAVGLAGTDTQYF	TGTGCCAGCGCCGTAGGACTAGCGGGAACAGATACGCAGTATTTT	TRBV28	TRBD2	TRBJ2-3	.
CASRRTGQGAGELFF	TGTGCCAGCAGACGCACCGGACAGGGTGCCGGGGAGCTGTTTTTT	TRBV6-5	TRBD1	TRBJ2-2	.
CASIGGPGYGYTF	TGTGCCAGCATTGGGGGGCCGGGATATGGCTACACCTTC	TRBV28	.	TRBJ1-2	.
CASSYRDGINTIYF	TGTGCCAGCAGTTACCGGGACGGGATAAACACCATATATTTT	TRBV10-3	.	TRBJ1-3	.
CASSLWGDTQYF	TGTGCCAGCAGCTTATGGGGAGATACGCAGTATTTT	TRBV7-9	.	TRBJ2-3	.
CASSPGLAGQYEQYF	TGTGCCAGCAGTCCGGGACTAGCGGGACAATACGAGCAGTACTTC	TRBV28	TRBD2	TRBJ2-7	.
CASSLAGTGNKQYF	TGTGCCAGCAGCTTAGCTGGGACAGGGAACAAGCAGTACTTC	TRBV7-9	TRBD1	TRBJ2-7	.
CASSEPGQGIYEQYF	TGTGCCAGCAGTGAACCGGGACAGGGTATCTACGAGCAGTACTTC	TRBV25-1	TRBD1	TRBJ2-7	few
CASSFQGSGANVLTF	TGTGCCAGCAGTTTTCAGGGCTCTGGGGCCAACGTCCTGACTTTC	TRBV28	.	TRBJ2-6	once
CASSSRDSAYEQYF	TGTGCCAGCAGCTCCCGGGACAGCGCCTACGAGCAGTACTTC	TRBV7-9	TRBD1	TRBJ2-7	many
CASSWGQGNTGELFF	TGTGCCAGCAGTTGGGGTCAGGGGAACACCGGGGAGCTGTTTTTT	TRBV28	.	TRBJ2-2	.
CASRLAGGPETQYF	TGTGCCAGCCGATTAGCGGGAGGGCCGGAGACCCAGTACTTC	TRBV2	TRBD2	TRBJ2-5	.
CAWSAPDGYSYEQYF	TGTGCCTGGAGTGCCCCGGACGGTTACTCCTACGAGCAGTACTTC	TRBV30	.	TRBJ2-7	.
CASSINSGTGGSYEQYF	TGTGCCAGCAGTATCAATTCCGGGACAGGGGGCTCCTACGAGCAGTACTTC	TRBV27	TRBD1	TRBJ2-7	.
CASSQDRPGADIQYF	TGCGCCAGCAGCCAAGACCGTCCAGGGGCGGACATTCAGTACTTC	TRBV4-3	.	TRBJ2-4	.
CASSRRTGRTGELFF	TGCGCCAGCAGCCGCCGGACAGGGAGGACCGGGGAGCTGTTTTTT	TRBV5-1	TRBD1	TRBJ2-2	.
CATQDRTGAEKLFF	TGTGCCACTCAGGATCGGACAGGGGCCGAAAAACTGTTTTTT	TRBV10-3	TRBD1	TRBJ1-4	.
CASAQSNQPQHF	TGTGCCAGCGCACAGAGCAATCAGCCCCAGCATTTT	TRBV2	.	TRBJ1-5	.
CATSRDSRGSTQYF	TGTGCCACCAGCAGAGACTCCAGGGGCTCGACCCAGTACTTC	TRBV15	.	TRBJ2-5	.
CASSAGQVGQPQHF	TGTGCCAGCAGCGCGGGACAGGTTGGACAGCCCCAGCATTTT	TRBV9	TRBD1	TRBJ1-5	.
CASSQNTGELFF	TGCGCCAGCAGCCAAAACACCGGGGAGCTGTTTTTT	TRBV5-1	.	TRBJ2-2	.
CASSRSGTGDYEQYF	TGTGCCAGTAGCCGGAGCGGGACAGGGGATTACGAGCAGTACTTC	TRBV19	TRBD1	TRBJ2-7	.
CASSPGTGGNEKLFF	TGTGCCAGCAGTCCCGGGACAGGGGGTAATGAAAAACTGTTTTTT	TRBV7-9	TRBD1	TRBJ1-4	.
CAGSSNAGTGDGYTF	TGTGCCGGCTCATCCAATGCCGGGACAGGGGACGGCTACACCTTC	TRBV18	TRBD1	TRBJ1-2	.
CASSPGQGAKYEQYF	TGTGCCAGCAGCCCGGGACAGGGGGCTAAGTACGAGCAGTACTTC	TRBV7-3	TRBD1	TRBJ2-7	once
CASSLFYGQETQYF	TGTGCCAGCAGTTTATTTTACGGTCAAGAGACCCAGTACTTC	TRBV28	.	TRBJ2-5	.
CASRGTGETQYF	TGTGCCAGCAGGGGCACGGGGGAGACCCAGTACTTC	TRBV28	.	TRBJ2-5	.
CASSKIPETAINYGYTF	TGTGCCAGCAGCAAAATTCCGGAGACAGCCATCAACTATGGCTACACCTTC	TRBV21-1	.	TRBJ1-2	.
CASSQDRTGGPVQPQHF	TGCGCCAGCAGCCAAGATAGGACAGGGGGCCCCGTTCAGCCCCAGCATTTT	TRBV4-1	TRBD1	TRBJ1-5	few
CASSSQGRLGNTIYF	TGTGCCAGCAGTTCCCAGGGACGTCTGGGAAACACCATATATTTT	TRBV28	.	TRBJ1-3	.
CASSFPGTGGSYNEQFF	TGCGCCAGCAGCTTTCCCGGGACAGGGGGTTCCTACAATGAGCAGTTCTTC	TRBV5-1	TRBD1	TRBJ2-1	few
CASSQGSGGFSDTQYF	TGCGCCAGCAGCCAAGGGAGTGGGGGATTCTCAGATACGCAGTATTTT	TRBV4-3	.	TRBJ2-3	.
CASSFPGTGGDQPQHF	TGTGCCAGCAGCTTCCCCGGGACAGGGGGCGATCAGCCCCAGCATTTT	TRBV7-3	TRBD1	TRBJ1-5	few
CASSWTSGRPNTQYF	TGTGCCAGCAGCTGGACTAGCGGGAGACCAAATACGCAGTATTTT	TRBV11-2	TRBD2	TRBJ2-3	.
CASSLYRPTEAFF	TGTGCCAGCAGCCTATACAGGCCCACTGAAGCTTTCTTT	TRBV7-9	.	TRBJ1-1	once
CASRMADTQYF	TGTGCCAGCAGGATGGCAGATACGCAGTATTTT	TRBV2	.	TRBJ2-3	.
CAISERLAAYEQYF	TGTGCCATCAGTGAGCGGCTAGCGGCCTACGAGCAGTACTTC	TRBV10-3	TRBD2	TRBJ2-7	few
CASSETGAWGRNIQYF	TGTGCCAGCAGTGAAACGGGGGCCTGGGGGAGAAACATTCAGTACTTC	TRBV2	.	TRBJ2-4	many
CASSVGQVNEKLFF	TGTGCCAGCAGCGTAGGACAGGTTAATGAAAAACTGTTTTTT	TRBV9	.	TRBJ1-4	.
CASSLPVLANTGELFF	TGCGCCAGCAGCTTACCGGTCCTCGCGAACACCGGGGAGCTGTTTTTT	TRBV5-1	.	TRBJ2-2	.
CASGPSGADTQYF	TGTGCTAGTGGTCCCTCTGGAGCCGATACGCAGTATTTT	TRBV12-5	.	TRBJ2-3	.